A single TCR beta chain is shown here with its context. The antigen is not known. The sample comes from a study of cytomegalovirus exposure and HLA in healthy donors. For the study at large: The use of the same platform for the 95 to 150 validation repertoires and the 550 to 700 first-cohort repertoires was reported by a later analysis.

The data were produced by immunoSEQ multiplex PCR, yet TCRdb's version contains in-frame clones alone and is incomplete. The table shows 150,000 to 180,000 clones, with 85% to 90% occurring only once. The V and J ends lost 4 bases and 4 bases, in that order; junction bases with no gene match: 6. Germline CDR1 is MNHEY and CDR2 is SVGAGI. The CDR3 is 14 residues long. Overall study results and limits: The CMV antigen specificity of three CMV-associated chains was confirmed through in vitro analysis. Generally TCR sequences proved uncommon, though certain public TCRs appeared in numerous donors.

The chain recombines TRBV6-5 with TRBJ1-1; 7 nucleotides line up with TRBD1. The sample comprised PBMCs. The sequence came from a human donor in good health. The CDR3 DNA reads as TGTGCCAGCAGTTTCCACAGGGGAGGCACTGAAGCTTTCTTT. As protein: CASSFHRGGTEAFF.